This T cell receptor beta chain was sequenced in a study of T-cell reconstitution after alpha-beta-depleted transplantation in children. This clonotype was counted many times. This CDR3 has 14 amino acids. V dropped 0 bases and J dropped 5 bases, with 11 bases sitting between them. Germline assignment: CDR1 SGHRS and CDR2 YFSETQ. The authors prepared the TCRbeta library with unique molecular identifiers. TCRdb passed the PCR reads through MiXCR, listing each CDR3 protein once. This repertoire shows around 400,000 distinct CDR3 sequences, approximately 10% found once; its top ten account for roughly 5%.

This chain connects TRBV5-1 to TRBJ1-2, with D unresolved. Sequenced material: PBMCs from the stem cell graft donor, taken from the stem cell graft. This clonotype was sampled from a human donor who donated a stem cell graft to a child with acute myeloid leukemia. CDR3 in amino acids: CASSLGAGRYGYTF. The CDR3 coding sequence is TGCGCCAGCAGCTTGGGGGCAGGAAGATATGGCTACACCTTC.